Below are 26 T cell receptor beta chains sequenced from a single sample in a study of blood T cell repertoires in COVID-19. Clones were read by immunoSEQ multiplex PCR, and TCRdb kept only the in-frame ones, dropping some. The data show roughly 250,000 clones, approximately 87% seen once. The sample consisted of peripheral blood. These receptors came from a woman aged 45-65 years with acute or convalescent COVID-19.

V gene TRBV11-2 combines with J gene TRBJ2-2; 12 bases fit TRBD2. The CDR3 is made up of 19 amino acids. J was trimmed by 4 bases and V by 3 bases; bases with no gene match: 12. The germline CDR1 and CDR2 sequences are SGHAT and FQNNGV. CDR3 nucleotides: TGTGCCAGCAGCTTGGGACCGCCACGACTAGCGGGAGTCACCGGGGAGCTGTTTTTT. Translated: CASSLGPPRLAGVTGELFF.

The chain has TRBV9 and TRBJ2-3; D gene uncertain. The germline V and J ends were trimmed by 4 bases and 2 bases, with 11 bases remaining between them. The germline V gene has CDR1 SGDLS and CDR2 YYNGEE. The CDR3 covers 14 residues. CDR3 DNA sequence: TGTGCCAGCAGCACGGGTCGAAACACAGATACGCAGTATTTT. This gives the protein CASSTGRNTDTQYF.

This clone was recorded only once. The chain employs TRBV4-3 and TRBJ2-2; TRBD2 is a possible D gene (5 bases). The germline V gene has CDR1 LGHNA and CDR2 YSLEER. The CDR3 consists of 17 residues. V dropped 0 bases and J dropped 2 bases, with 13 bases sitting between them. The chain's CDR3 is CASSQDVASYNTGELFF. DNA of the CDR3: TGCGCCAGCAGCCAAGATGTGGCTAGCTACAACACCGGGGAGCTGTTTTTT.

The chain has TRBV12-5 and TRBJ1-1, with a possible D match to TRBD1 (5 bases). V lost 7 bases and J lost 7, with 22 bases in between. The CDR3 has 15 amino acids. Germline V gene data show CDR1 as LGHNT and CDR2 as FRNRAP. CDR3 nucleotide sequence: TGTGCTAGTGCTAAATATACCCAGGGTTCGGTTGAAGCTTTCTTT. Translating gives CASAKYTQGSVEAFF.

This clone came up once. The chain carries TRBV7-6 and TRBJ1-6; TRBD1 matches at 8 bases. CDR1 and CDR2 (germline): SGHVS, FNYEAQ. Trimming removed 4 bases from V and 6 bases from J; junction bases left unmatched: 8. This CDR3 region has 16 residues. The CDR3 reads CASSSKAGGGNSPLHF. The CDR3 bases are TGTGCCAGCAGCTCAAAAGCAGGGGGCGGTAATTCACCCCTCCACTTT.

This clone has more than one count but fewer than ten. V is TRBV15 and J is TRBJ2-1; 9 bases match TRBD1. J gave up 4 bases and V 3 bases, and 7 bases lay outside the gene matches. The V gene's germline CDR1 is LNHNV and CDR2 YYDKDF (reference sequence). The CDR3 length is 16 residues. CDR3 sequence: CATSRRGQGRYNEQFF. As DNA, the CDR3 is TGTGCCACCAGCAGGCGGGGACAGGGACGGTACAATGAGCAGTTCTTC.

The rearrangement links TRBV19 to TRBJ2-1, with D uncertain. The CDR3 is made up of 15 amino acids. Germline CDR1 is LNHDA and CDR2 is SQIVND (reference sequence). V lost 3 bases and J lost 0, with 9 bases in between. The CDR3, as DNA: TGTGCCAGTAGTATTGCAGGTTACTCCTACAATGAGCAGTTCTTC. It is translated as CASSIAGYSYNEQFF.

This clone showed up just once. CDR3 bases: TGTGCCAGCACCCTCCAGGGGGATGAGGCTGAAGCTTTCTTT. Translating it yields CASTLQGDEAEAFF. The rearrangement joins TRBV6-5 to TRBJ1-1, with TRBD1 identical over 7 bases. The CDR3 is 14 amino acids. The V and J ends lost 7 bases and 6 bases, in that order; junction bases with no gene match: 11. CDR1 and CDR2 (germline): MNHEY, SVGAGI.

The rearrangement uses TRBV19 and TRBJ1-5; perhaps TRBD1 as D (6 bases). Looked up from germline, CDR1 is LNHDA and CDR2 is SQIVND (reference sequence). This CDR3 has 14 amino acids. Trimming removed 4 bases from V and 6 bases from J, with 13 bases in between. The CDR3 reads CASSTTQGTQPQHF. The CDR3 coding sequence is TGTGCCAGTAGTACAACACAGGGTACTCAGCCCCAGCATTTT.

The chain joins TRBV5-1 to TRBJ2-1; 7 nucleotides agree with TRBD1. Looked up from germline, CDR1 is SGHRS and CDR2 is YFSETQ. The CDR3 sequence is 13 residues long. V was pared by 4 bases and J by 5 bases, with 3 bases of the junction left unmatched. CDR3 nucleotide sequence: TGCGCCAGCAGCCCCGGGACAGACAATGAGCAGTTCTTC. It specifies CASSPGTDNEQFF.

The V gene is TRBV7-9, the J gene TRBJ1-1; 7 bases align to TRBD1. The CDR3 sequence is 12 residues long. The V segment lost 5 bases and the J segment 10 bases; nucleotides outside the gene matches: 7. Germline V gives CDR1 SEHNR, CDR2 FQNEAQ (reference sequence). The DNA of the CDR3 is TGTGCCAGCAGCCCGACAGGGCGGGGAGCTTTCTTT. It yields the protein CASSPTGRGAFF. The full variable domain, completed using reference TRBV7-9 and TRBJ1-1, is DTGVSQNPRHKITKRGQNVTFRCDPISEHNRLYWYRQTLGQGPEFLTYFQNEAQLEKSRLLSDRFSAERPKGSFSTLEIQRTEQGDSAMYLCASSPTGRGAFFGQGTRLTVV.

The chain combines TRBV6-6 with TRBJ2-7; possibly TRBD1 for D (5 bases). Germline V gene sequence: CDR1 MNHNY, CDR2 SVGAGI (reference sequence). The CDR3 covers 14 residues. V dropped 2 bases and J dropped 4 bases, with 12 bases sitting between them. The CDR3 protein is CASSYQLTEYEQYF. In nucleotides, the CDR3 is TGTGCCAGCAGTTACCAGTTGACAGAGTACGAGCAGTACTTC.

V gene TRBV6-5 combines with J gene TRBJ2-1, with TRBD2 identical over 9 bases. The germline V gene has CDR1 MNHEY and CDR2 SVGAGI. CDR3 size: 15 residues. V dropped 6 bases and J dropped 7; count of bases not matched to a gene: 10. CDR3 bases: TGTGCCAGCAGCCTGGGGACGACTAGCGGAAATGAGCAGTTCTTC. It specifies CASSLGTTSGNEQFF.

J is TRBJ2-7 and V is TRBV2; TRBD1 aligns across 7 bases. Germline V gene lookup returns CDR1 SNHLY and CDR2 FYNNEI. The CDR3 is made up of 14 amino acids. The J segment lost 7 bases and the V segment lost 2 bases, leaving 8 bases of the junction unmatched. The CDR3 protein is CASSEIDRAREQYF. Here the CDR3 DNA reads TGTGCCAGCAGTGAAATTGACAGGGCCCGGGAGCAGTACTTC.

The genes are TRBV28 and TRBJ2-7, with 7 nucleotides matching TRBD1. With V trimmed by 6 bases and J by 3 bases, 17 bases remained unmatched. The CDR3 contains 17 residues. Germline V CDR1 and CDR2: MDHEN, SYDVKM. The CDR3 protein is CASRPVQGPSNNYEQYF. CDR3 DNA sequence: TGTGCCAGCAGACCAGTACAGGGGCCTTCCAATAACTACGAGCAGTACTTC.

The J gene is TRBJ2-7, the V gene TRBV6-2 or TRBV6-3; 9 nucleotides align to TRBD1. The V gene's germline CDR1 is MNHEY and CDR2 SVGEGT. The CDR3 spans 15 residues. J was trimmed by 6 bases and V by 4 bases; bases with no gene match: 10. Here the CDR3 reads CASSFSGTGFSEQYF. Here the CDR3 DNA reads TGTGCCAGCAGTTTTTCCGGGACAGGGTTTTCCGAGCAGTACTTC.

The rearrangement links TRBV27 to TRBJ1-2, with TRBD1 matching over 9 bases. Germline CDR1 reads MNHEY; CDR2 reads SMNVEV (reference sequence). J lost 4 bases, V lost 4 bases, and 4 bases had no gene match. The CDR3 totals 14 residues. CDR3 sequence (DNA): TGTGCCAGCAGTTCCAACAGGGGGCCCTATGGCTACACCTTC. This sequence encodes CASSSNRGPYGYTF.

V usage is TRBV9 and J usage is TRBJ2-1; TRBD1 aligns across 9 bases. V was pared by 1 base and J by 2 bases, with 4 bases of the junction left unmatched. This CDR3 is built from 16 residues. Germline CDR1 reads SGDLS; CDR2 reads YYNGEE. The CDR3 DNA reads as TGTGCCAGCAGCGTAACAGGGGGCGCCCCCTACAATGAGCAGTTCTTC. It specifies CASSVTGGAPYNEQFF.

This chain connects TRBV28 to TRBJ2-3, with 7 bases lining up with TRBD1. CDR3 length: 15 residues. With V trimmed by 6 bases and J by 3 bases, 9 bases remained unmatched. Germline CDR1 and CDR2: MDHEN and SYDVKM. Written as DNA, the CDR3 is TGTGCCAGCAGAGGACAGGACGCTCTTACAGATACGCAGTATTTT. It codes for CASRGQDALTDTQYF. Drawing the rest from reference TRBV28 and TRBJ2-3, the complete variable domain is DVKVTQSSRYLVKRTGEKVFLECVQDMDHENMFWYRQDPGLGLRLIYFSYDVKMKEKGDIPEGYSVSREKKERFSLILESASTNQTSMYLCASRGQDALTDTQYFGPGTRLTVL.

Comments on this clone: This same CDR3 is encoded by further DNA sequences in the sample. The CDR3 bases are TGTGCCACCAGTGGCGGTGGCTACGGCTACACCTTC. Translation gives CATSGGGYGYTF. This rearrangement joins TRBV24-1 to TRBJ1-2; D unclear. The CDR3 spans 12 residues. Deletions cut 5 bases from V and 8 bases from J, with 11 bases between. CDR1 is KGHDR, CDR2 SFDVKD, per germline.

V is TRBV9 and J is TRBJ2-7; 15 bases are shared with TRBD2. After removal of 3 bases from V and 1 base from J, the junction contained 2 bases not matched to a gene. CDR1 and CDR2 from the germline V gene are SGDLS and YYNGEE. This CDR3 contains 16 residues. As DNA, the CDR3 is TGTGCCAGCAGCGGAGGGACTAGCGGGAGGTCCTACGAGCAGTACTTC. Its translation is CASSGGTSGRSYEQYF. Complete variable domain (other parts from reference TRBV9 and TRBJ2-7): DSGVTQTPKHLITATGQRVTLRCSPRSGDLSVYWYQQSLDQGLQFLIQYYNGEERAKGNILERFSAQQFPDLHSELNLSSLELGDSALYFCASSGGTSGRSYEQYFGPGTRLTVT.

The chain carries TRBV19 and TRBJ2-2, with 14 bases aligning to TRBD2. The CDR3 covers 17 residues. CDR1 LNHDA and CDR2 SQIVND come from the germline V gene (reference sequence). The ends lost 5 bases at V and 6 bases at J; junction bases unmatched: 8. DNA of the CDR3: TGTGCCAGTAGTTCCTGGGGGGGACTAGCGGGAGCCGGGGAGCTGTTTTTT. Translated, it gives CASSSWGGLAGAGELFF.

This clone is a singleton in its sample. V gene TRBV19 combines with J gene TRBJ1-1, with D maybe TRBD1 (6 bases). CDR1 and CDR2 (germline): LNHDA, SQIVND (reference sequence). The CDR3 spans 14 residues. V lost 5 bases, J lost 2 bases, and 12 bases lay in between. In DNA form, the CDR3 reads TGTGCCAGTAGTGACCCGGGACAAAACACTGAAGCTTTCTTT. Translation: CASSDPGQNTEAFF.

V and J are TRBV9 and TRBJ1-5; D perhaps matches TRBD1 (6 bases). Germline assignment: CDR1 SGDLS and CDR2 YYNGEE. The CDR3 contains 15 residues. With 2 bases removed from V and 2 bases from J, the gap between germline ends came to 11 bases. CDR3 loop: CASSVGGLGNQPQHF. The CDR3 bases are TGTGCCAGCAGCGTTGGGGGCTTGGGCAATCAGCCCCAGCATTTT. The full variable domain, its missing parts supplied by reference TRBV9 and TRBJ1-5, is DSGVTQTPKHLITATGQRVTLRCSPRSGDLSVYWYQQSLDQGLQFLIQYYNGEERAKGNILERFSAQQFPDLHSELNLSSLELGDSALYFCASSVGGLGNQPQHFGDGTRLSIL.

Comment on this clone: This CDR3 is also generated by other DNA sequences in the sample. The chain employs TRBV27 and TRBJ2-7; 9 nucleotides line up with TRBD2. The CDR3 loop spans 14 amino acids. The trim removed 5 bases at V and 4 bases at J, leaving 6 bases unmatched. Looked up from germline, CDR1 is MNHEY and CDR2 is SMNVEV (reference sequence). The CDR3 is CASSLAGGPYEQYF. CDR3 in DNA: TGTGCCAGCAGTCTCGCGGGAGGGCCGTACGAGCAGTACTTC.

This chain uses TRBV28 with TRBJ2-1; TRBD2 aligns across 8 bases. The germline V gene encodes CDR1 MDHEN and CDR2 SYDVKM. This CDR3 region has 16 residues. Trimming at V came to 5 bases and at J to 4 bases, leaving 10 bases not matched to a gene. In nucleotides, the CDR3 is TGTGCCAGCAGTGCTCATGCGGGAGGAAAATACAATGAGCAGTTCTTC. Residues: CASSAHAGGKYNEQFF.